The rows below give T cell receptor beta chains drawn from one sample of a study of T cell changes during pregnancy in multiple sclerosis. The method was immunoSEQ multiplex PCR; TCRdb's version includes in-frame clones alone and lacks a portion of them. This table holds approximately 50,000 clones, 85% to 95% found once. The sample consisted of CD4+ T cells from peripheral blood mononuclear cells, taken in the third trimester of pregnancy. Receptor source: a female donor with multiple sclerosis, enrolled in a pregnancy study. The CDR3 runs from the conserved cysteine through the conserved F or W. Fields, in order: clone size, D gene, J gene, V gene, CDR3 protein, CDR3 DNA. The D gene is left open where the match is weak. A clone size is listed for some rows: how often the clone was seen (once, few, many), or a class if it is expanded.

- TRBD2 TRBJ2-3 TRBV7-9 CASEGGLAGGRGTDTQYF TGTGCCAGCGAAGGTGGACTAGCGGGAGGAAGGGGCACAGATACGCAGTATTTT
- - TRBJ1-5 TRBV6-4 CASSEAPNQPQHF TGTGCCAGCAGTGAGGCCCCCAATCAGCCCCAGCATTTT
- - TRBJ1-5 TRBV28 CASSLDSGDQPQHF TGTGCCAGCAGTTTGGACAGTGGGGATCAGCCCCAGCATTTT
- TRBD1 TRBJ1-2 TRBV7-9 CASSARQGGGYGYTF TGTGCCAGCAGCGCACGACAGGGGGGTGGCTATGGCTACACCTTC
- TRBD1 TRBJ1-1 TRBV29-1 CSVRQGEGDTEAFF TGCAGCGTCCGACAGGGAGAGGGGGACACTGAAGCTTTCTTT
- TRBD2 TRBJ2-5 TRBV27 CASHPGLAGLETQYF TGTGCCAGCCACCCGGGACTAGCGGGGCTAGAGACCCAGTACTTC
- - TRBJ2-1 TRBV4-1 CASSRVGLGQFF TGCGCCAGCAGCCGCGTGGGACTTGGGCAGTTCTTC
- - TRBJ1-1 TRBV5-1 CASRQTGAREAFF TGCGCCAGCAGGCAGACTGGGGCTAGAGAGGCTTTCTTT
once TRBD2 TRBJ2-2 TRBV28 CASSFVGGNTGELFF TGTGCCAGCAGTTTTGTGGGAGGGAATACCGGGGAGCTGTTTTTT
- - TRBJ2-7 TRBV19 CASSPGTRPSYEQYF TGTGCCAGTAGTCCGGGGACACGTCCCTCCTACGAGCAGTACTTC
once - TRBJ2-5 TRBV20-1 CSGLAKETQYF TGCAGTGGACTTGCTAAGGAGACCCAGTACTTC
- TRBD2 TRBJ2-5 TRBV29-1 CSVRSVIGRAFETQYF TGCAGCGTTCGAAGCGTTATCGGGAGGGCCTTTGAGACCCAGTACTTC
- - TRBJ2-5 TRBV30 CAWSLLGAGAQYF TGTGCCTGGAGTCTCCTCGGGGCAGGGGCCCAGTACTTC
- TRBD1 TRBJ2-1 TRBV6-5 CASSLDRVRSNEQFF TGTGCCAGCAGCCTTGACAGGGTTAGGTCCAATGAGCAGTTCTTC
- TRBD1 TRBJ2-3 TRBV5-1 CASSSGRGLDTQYF TGCGCCAGCAGCTCGGGCAGGGGGCTCGATACGCAGTATTTT
- TRBD1 TRBJ1-4 TRBV4-1 CASSPYGTTHRGENEKLFF TGCGCCAGCAGCCCATATGGAACTACACACAGGGGAGAGAATGAAAAACTGTTTTTT
- TRBD1 TRBJ2-7 TRBV11-3 CATLKPGQGSYEQYF TGTGCCACCCTGAAGCCGGGACAGGGCTCCTACGAGCAGTACTTC
- - TRBJ2-3 TRBV20-1 CSASRDTQYF TGCAGTGCTAGCCGAGATACGCAGTATTTT
- - TRBJ1-4 TRBV6-6 CASSYSRRGVLFF TGTGCCAGCAGTTACTCCAGGCGGGGGGTACTGTTTTTT
- - TRBJ2-1 TRBV7-3 CASSLTSGAYNEQFF TGTGCCAGCAGCTTAACTAGCGGAGCCTACAATGAGCAGTTCTTC
- TRBD1 TRBJ2-7 TRBV4-1 CASSQDGGTEAYEQYF TGCGCCAGCAGCCAAGACGGTGGGACAGAAGCCTACGAGCAGTACTTC
- - TRBJ2-1 TRBV30 CAWSVQNEQFF TGTGCCTGGAGTGTACAGAATGAGCAGTTCTTC
- - TRBJ2-7 TRBV7-8 CASSSSEVSYEQYF TGTGCCAGCAGCTCCAGTGAGGTCTCCTACGAGCAGTACTTC
once TRBD2 TRBJ2-1 TRBV15 CATSPILAGGNEQFF TGTGCCACCAGCCCAATCCTAGCGGGCGGGAATGAGCAGTTCTTC
- TRBD1 TRBJ2-7 TRBV7-9 CASSLLTGGLSEQYF TGTGCCAGCAGCTTACTCACAGGGGGCTTGTCCGAGCAGTACTTC
- TRBD1 TRBJ2-2 TRBV12-5 CASGATGQGMNTGELFF TGTGCTAGTGGTGCTACGGGACAGGGGATGAACACCGGGGAGCTGTTTTTT
- - TRBJ1-2 TRBV6-1 CASSQSTGNYGYTF TGTGCCAGCAGTCAAAGCACAGGGAACTATGGCTACACCTTC
- - TRBJ2-7 TRBV5-4 CASSHARAPSSYEQYF TGTGCCAGCAGCCACGCGCGGGCCCCTAGCTCCTACGAGCAGTACTTC
once TRBD1 TRBJ2-7 TRBV19 CASSSHFSGQGIEQYF TGTGCCAGTAGTAGTCACTTCTCCGGACAGGGTATAGAGCAGTACTTC
- - TRBJ2-5 TRBV5-6 CASSLGVAETQYF TGTGCCAGCAGCTTGGGCGTCGCAGAGACCCAGTACTTC
- - TRBJ2-6 TRBV19 CASSPTPGDRHSSGANVLTF TGTGCCAGTAGTCCCACCCCTGGTGACAGGCATAGCTCTGGGGCCAACGTCCTGACTTTC
- - TRBJ2-4 TRBV20-1 CSASTVIQYF TGCAGTGCTAGTACAGTCATTCAGTACTTC
- - TRBJ1-5 TRBV2 CASSEGQGGPQHF TGTGCCAGCAGTGAAGGGCAGGGTGGGCCCCAGCATTTT
- TRBD2 TRBJ2-3 TRBV19 CASSIGTSGTDTQYF TGTGCCAGTAGTATCGGGACTAGCGGCACAGATACGCAGTATTTT
- TRBD2 TRBJ2-5 TRBV6-5 CASSYGTEAGEQYF TGTGCCAGCAGTTACGGGACCGAAGCGGGGGAGCAGTACTTC
- - TRBJ1-5 TRBV19 CASENGRGASQPQHF TGTGCCAGTGAAAATGGGAGGGGAGCAAGTCAGCCCCAGCATTTT
- - TRBJ2-1 TRBV6-1 CASSPFDEQFF TGTGCCAGCAGCCCTTTCGATGAGCAGTTCTTC
- TRBD1 TRBJ1-4 TRBV5-1 CASSPDGGGGDEKLFF TGCGCCAGCAGCCCCGATGGAGGGGGCGGAGATGAAAAACTGTTTTTT
- - TRBJ2-7 TRBV6-5 CASNKIPTNYEQYF TGTGCCAGCAACAAAATTCCCACTAACTACGAGCAGTACTTC
few - TRBJ1-2 TRBV18 CASSPRGPDYGYTF TGTGCCAGCTCACCACGGGGGCCGGACTATGGCTACACCTTC